This T cell receptor (beta chain) came from a study of blood T cell repertoires in COVID-19. Libraries were prepared by immunoSEQ multiplex PCR; TCRdb keeps only in-frame clonotypes and omits some of them. The profile shows 300,000 or so clones, more than 85% of them singletons. This clone was seen once. The CDR3 contains 15 residues. Germline V gives CDR1 SNHLY, CDR2 FYNNEI. The junction had 6 bases not matched to a gene; V was cut back by 7 bases and J by 4 bases. The origin of this receptor is a man between 65 and 85 years old with acute or convalescent COVID-19. The sample comprised peripheral blood. The V and J genes are TRBV2 and TRBJ2-5; the match to TRBD2 covers 13 bases. Written as DNA, the CDR3 is TGTGCCAGCAAAACTAGCGGGGGGGCCCGAGAGACCCAGTACTTC. Translating gives CASKTSGGARETQYF.